This TCR beta chain was captured by sequencing in a study of cytomegalovirus exposure and HLA in healthy donors. The study ran its PCR with 60 Vbeta and 13 Jbeta primers. Clones were read by immunoSEQ multiplex PCR, and TCRdb kept only the in-frame ones, dropping some. The profile shows nearly 200,000 clones, roughly four fifths of them singletons. The length of the CDR3 is 14 residues. The V gene's germline CDR1 is SNHLY and CDR2 FYNNEI. The ends lost 4 bases at V and 7 bases at J; junction bases unmatched: 4. This TCR derives from a woman aged 45-60 years in good health and CMV-seropositive. The specimen sequenced was PBMCs. The rearrangement joins TRBV2 to TRBJ2-1; TRBD2 aligns across 10 bases. For the CDR3, the DNA is TGTGCCAGCAGTGCACTAGCGGGGTTAAATGAGCAGTTCTTC. It encodes CASSALAGLNEQFF.